This TCR beta chain was sequenced during a study of T cells in Graves' hyperthyroidism and ophthalmopathy. A note on this clonotype: The antigen remains unidentified.

For Graves' hyperthyroidism to be stable, ophthalmopathy could not progress within 18 months. V lost 3 bases and J lost 7, with 1 base in between. CDR3 length: 10 amino acids. From RNA transcripts, TCR beta CDR3 regions were amplified. RT-PCR in the first round (using the HTBI primer set) targeted the TCR CDR3. TCRdb analysed the multiplex PCR reads with MiXCR anew, one entry per CDR3 protein. The sample records around 190,000 distinct CDR3 sequences, about 17% being singletons. Study-wide results and caveats: Researchers report that a 13 V-J model separated ophthalmopathy from stable hyperthyroidism.

The V gene is TRBV12-3 or TRBV12-4, the J gene TRBJ1-3, with D unclear. Sequences were obtained from blood. This receptor was obtained from a woman aged 50 to 60 with Graves' hyperthyroidism. CDR3 in DNA: TGTGCCAGCAGTTTTAACACCATATATTTT. This translates into CASSFNTIYF.